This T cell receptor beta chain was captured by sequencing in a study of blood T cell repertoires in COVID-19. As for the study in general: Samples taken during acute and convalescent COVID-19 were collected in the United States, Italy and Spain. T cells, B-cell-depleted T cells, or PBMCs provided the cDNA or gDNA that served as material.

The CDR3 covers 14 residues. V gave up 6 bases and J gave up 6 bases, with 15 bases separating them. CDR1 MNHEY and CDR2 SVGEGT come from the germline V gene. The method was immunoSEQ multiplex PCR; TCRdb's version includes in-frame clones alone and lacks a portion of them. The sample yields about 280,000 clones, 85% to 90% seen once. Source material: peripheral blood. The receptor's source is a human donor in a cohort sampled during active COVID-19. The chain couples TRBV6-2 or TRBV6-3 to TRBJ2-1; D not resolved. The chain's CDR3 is CASSRLSSFNEQFF. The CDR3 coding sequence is TGTGCCAGCAGCCGTCTCTCTAGTTTCAATGAGCAGTTCTTC.